This passage covers 29 T cell receptor beta chains from one sample sequenced in a study of OX40 agonist ivuxolimab in advanced cancers. Sequenced by immunoSEQ multiplex PCR; TCRdb stores in-frame clones only, minus some. The profile shows just over 60,000 clones, roughly 90% of them singletons. The starting material was CD4+ or CD8+ T cells sorted from blood, obtained in a trial of the OX40 agonist ivuxolimab. The receptors were sampled from an adult with an advanced solid tumor such as melanoma, head and neck, liver or kidney cancer.

The J gene is TRBJ2-1, the V gene TRBV9; 10 bases fit TRBD2. The germline V gene has CDR1 SGDLS and CDR2 YYNGEE. V was clipped by 0 bases and J by 8 bases; unmatched bases: 8. CDR3 size: 16 residues. DNA for the CDR3: TGTGCCAGCAGCGTAGGGGCTAGCGGGAGAACAGATGAGCAGTTCTTC. This translates into CASSVGASGRTDEQFF.

The chain has TRBV19 and TRBJ1-2; maybe TRBD1 (5 bases). Per the germline V gene, CDR1 is LNHDA and CDR2 is SQIVND (reference sequence). Trimming cost V 5 bases and J 4 bases, with 17 bases left between them. CDR3 length equals 15 residues. The CDR3 region is CASSAQDYGGYGYTF. The CDR3 region has the DNA TGTGCCAGTAGTGCACAGGACTATGGGGGCTATGGCTACACCTTC.

CDR3 sequence: CASSLTISTDTQYF. For the CDR3, the DNA is TGTGCCAGCAGCTTGACTATTAGCACAGATACGCAGTATTTT. This chain links TRBV5-8 with TRBJ2-3; D gene uncertain. The CDR3 extends over 14 amino acids. Germline CDR1 and CDR2: SGHTS and YDEGEE. Between the trimmed V and J ends, which lost 1 base and 0 bases, there was a span of 6 bases. The whole variable domain, filled in from reference TRBV5-8 and TRBJ2-3, reads EAGVTQSPTHLIKTRGQQATLRCSPISGHTSVYWYQQALGLGLQFLLWYDEGEERNRGNFPPRFSGRQFPNYSSELNVNALELEDSALYLCASSLTISTDTQYFGPGTRLTVL.

The CDR3 loop is CASSYFRTGGSEAFF. The CDR3 DNA reads TGTGCCAGCAGTTATTTCCGGACAGGGGGCTCTGAAGCTTTCTTT. The chain uses TRBV6-5 and TRBJ1-1; 11 bases fit TRBD1. Germline V lookup: CDR1 MNHEY, CDR2 SVGAGI. The J segment lost 6 bases and the V segment lost 3 bases, leaving 6 bases of the junction unmatched. The CDR3 consists of 15 residues.

The chain uses TRBV6-5 and TRBJ1-1, with D possibly matching TRBD1 (5 bases). This CDR3 has 14 residues. V was pared by 4 bases and J by 1 base, with 10 bases between. The germline V gene encodes CDR1 MNHEY and CDR2 SVGAGI. CDR3 sequence (DNA): TGTGCCAGCAGTTTAACCCAGGGGAACACTGAAGCTTTCTTT. Residues: CASSLTQGNTEAFF.

The chain joins TRBV4-1 to TRBJ2-3; 7 bases are a match to TRBD2. The length of the CDR3 is 15 residues. The germline gives CDR1 MGHRA, CDR2 YSYEKL. After removal of 3 bases from V and 0 bases from J, the junction contained 3 bases not matched to a gene. This CDR3 is CASSHSGLSTDTQYF. As DNA, the CDR3 is TGCGCCAGCAGCCATAGCGGGCTCAGCACAGATACGCAGTATTTT.

The chain joins TRBV16 to TRBJ1-5; TRBD1 is a possible D gene (6 bases). The length of the CDR3 is 19 residues. Per the germline V gene, CDR1 is KGHSY and CDR2 is FQNENV. Between the trimmed V and J ends, which lost 2 bases and 2 bases, there was a span of 22 bases. CDR3 DNA: TGTGCCAGCAGCCAAGTTGGCAGGGATATCAGGGGTGGCAATCAGCCCCAGCATTTT. Protein sequence: CASSQVGRDIRGGNQPQHF.

The V gene is TRBV6-5, the J gene TRBJ2-1; 10 bases are a match to TRBD1. J lost 7 bases, V lost 4 bases, and 7 bases had no gene match. CDR3 size: 15 residues. Germline CDR1 and CDR2: MNHEY and SVGAGI. The CDR3 loop is CASSFSPGQGNEQFF. The CDR3 nucleotides read TGTGCCAGCAGTTTTTCACCGGGACAGGGGAATGAGCAGTTCTTC.

This clone was detected only once. The rearrangement links TRBV4-2 to TRBJ2-3; D unresolved. Trimming cost V 0 bases and J 2 bases, with 9 bases left between them. The germline V gene encodes CDR1 LGHNA and CDR2 YNFKEQ. This CDR3 has 15 amino acids. The CDR3 protein is CASSQEGTDTDTQYF. In nucleotides, the CDR3 is TGTGCCAGCAGCCAAGAGGGAACCGACACAGATACGCAGTATTTT.

The sample holds one count of this clone. The rearrangement links TRBV5-1 to TRBJ2-7, with TRBD2 identical over 9 bases. Germline-derived CDR1 and CDR2 are SGHRS and YFSETQ. The CDR3 loop spans 15 amino acids. V lost 2 bases, J lost 2 bases, and 5 bases stayed unmatched. In DNA form, the CDR3 reads TGCGCCAGCAGCTTAGCTCCTAGCGGGACCTACGAGCAGTACTTC. Its translation: CASSLAPSGTYEQYF.

The genes are TRBV5-1 and TRBJ2-2; 8 bases fit TRBD1. Trimming removed 4 bases from V and 1 base from J; junction bases left unmatched: 6. This CDR3 contains 16 residues. Germline V CDR1 and CDR2: SGHRS, YFSETQ. The CDR3 region has the DNA TGCGCCAGCAGCCCGTTCGGACAGGGGAACACCGGGGAGCTGTTTTTT. Its translation: CASSPFGQGNTGELFF.

The chain uses TRBV19 and TRBJ2-1; 10 nucleotides align to TRBD1. The CDR3 extends over 14 amino acids. With V trimmed by 5 bases and J by 7 bases, 5 bases remained unmatched. Looked up from germline, CDR1 is LNHDA and CDR2 is SQIVND (reference sequence). The DNA for the CDR3 is TGTGCCAGTAGTGCAATGGACAGGGGGAATGAGCAGTTCTTC. Its protein product is CASSAMDRGNEQFF. Looking up the rest from reference TRBV19 and TRBJ2-1 gives the full variable domain: DGGITQSPKYLFRKEGQNVTLSCEQNLNHDAMYWYRQDPGQGLRLIYYSQIVNDFQKGDIAEGYSVSREKKESFPLTVTSAQKNPTAFYLCASSAMDRGNEQFFGPGTRLTVL.

The V and J genes are TRBV30 and TRBJ1-1, with D unresolved. The V gene lost 3 bases and the J gene lost 0 bases, with 8 bases spanning the gap. The germline CDR1 and CDR2 sequences are GTSNPN and SVGIG (reference sequence). This CDR3 comprises 13 residues. CDR3: CAWRTNLNTEAFF. The CDR3 bases are TGTGCCTGGAGGACAAACCTGAACACTGAAGCTTTCTTT.

This chain joins TRBV7-8 and TRBJ1-1, with 7 bases aligning to TRBD1. J was trimmed by 4 bases and V by 0 bases; bases with no gene match: 2. CDR1 and CDR2 (germline): SGHVS, FQNEAQ. The CDR3 totals 14 residues. CDR3: CASSLARGGTEAFF. The CDR3 nucleotides are TGTGCCAGCAGCTTAGCCAGGGGGGGCACTGAAGCTTTCTTT.

V gene TRBV9 combines with J gene TRBJ2-7; no definite D call. The length of the CDR3 is 15 residues. Germline V lookup: CDR1 SGDLS, CDR2 YYNGEE. Trimming shortened V by 2 bases and J by 4 bases, and 16 bases separated the two germline ends. The CDR3 reads CASSVSESSSYEQYF. The CDR3 region has the DNA TGTGCCAGCAGCGTGTCCGAAAGTTCCTCTTACGAGCAGTACTTC.

This chain uses TRBV4-2 with TRBJ2-2; D remains ambiguous. This CDR3 contains 14 residues. V lost 5 bases to trimming and J lost 6 bases, with 13 bases between them. Germline CDR1 reads LGHNA; CDR2 reads YNFKEQ. CDR3 protein: CASSSTWTAGELFF. CDR3 DNA: TGTGCCAGCAGCTCGACCTGGACCGCCGGGGAGCTGTTTTTT.

This clone has a single count. This sequence joins TRBV19 and TRBJ2-7; TRBD1 aligns across 9 bases. CDR3 size: 15 residues. V was clipped by 4 bases and J by 1 base; unmatched bases: 5. CDR1 is LNHDA and CDR2 is SQIVND in the germline V gene (reference sequence). CDR3: CASSKGQGGSYEQYF. CDR3 sequence (DNA): TGTGCCAGTAGTAAGGGACAGGGTGGGTCCTACGAGCAGTACTTC. Complete variable domain (other parts from reference TRBV19 and TRBJ2-7): DGGITQSPKYLFRKEGQNVTLSCEQNLNHDAMYWYRQDPGQGLRLIYYSQIVNDFQKGDIAEGYSVSREKKESFPLTVTSAQKNPTAFYLCASSKGQGGSYEQYFGPGTRLTVT.

This clone was detected once. A read error may account for a junction end that differs from germline. The rearrangement uses TRBV7-7 and TRBJ2-5; D may be TRBD1 (7 bases). In germline, CDR1 is SSHAT, CDR2 FNYEAQ (reference sequence). This CDR3 spans 16 amino acids. CDR3 sequence: CASSLGGTVPQETQYF. Here the CDR3 DNA reads TGTGCTAGCAGCTTAGGCGGGACAGTGCCACAAGAGACCCAGTACTTC.

J is TRBJ1-5 and V is TRBV2; 7 nucleotides match TRBD1. This CDR3 comprises 13 residues. Germline V gene sequence: CDR1 SNHLY, CDR2 FYNNEI. Unmatched junction bases numbered 10, after V lost 7 bases and J lost 10 bases. The CDR3, as DNA: TGTGCCAGCAACCGGGACAGTGAAGGACCCCAGCATTTT. This codes for CASNRDSEGPQHF.

The gene calls are TRBV6-1 and TRBJ2-7, with 8 bases matching TRBD1. V was pared by 10 bases and J by 5 bases, with 7 bases of the junction left unmatched. Germline-derived CDR1 and CDR2 are MNHNS and SASEGT. The CDR3 consists of 12 residues. The CDR3 region has the DNA TGTGCCACCGGACAGGGTGGAGACGAGCAGTACTTC. Translation: CATGQGGDEQYF.

CDR3 sequence: CASSRALVLLEAYEQYF. The CDR3 DNA reads as TGTGCCAGCAGTCGGGCCTTAGTGTTGTTGGAGGCCTACGAGCAGTACTTC. The genes are TRBV5-5 and TRBJ2-7; perhaps TRBD2 as D (5 bases). The germline V gene has CDR1 SGHKS and CDR2 YYEKEE (reference sequence). V lost 5 bases and J lost 2, with 23 bases in between. This CDR3 has 17 amino acids.

The chain joins TRBV11-2 to TRBJ2-7; D not certain. V dropped 4 bases and J dropped 4 bases, with 5 bases sitting between them. The CDR3 loop spans 11 amino acids. Germline V lookup: CDR1 SGHAT, CDR2 FQNNGV. For the CDR3, the DNA is TGTGCCAGCAGCTCGTATTACGAGCAGTACTTC. Translation: CASSSYYEQYF.

In regard to this clone: The same CDR3 arises from other DNA sequences in this sample as well. The V and J genes are TRBV7-6 and TRBJ1-1; D is unclear. This CDR3 has 13 amino acids. V was pared by 1 base and J by 1 base, with 4 bases between. Germline V CDR1 and CDR2: SGHVS, FNYEAQ. Written as DNA, the CDR3 is TGTGCCAGCAGCTTAGGGCAGAACACTGAAGCTTTCTTT. This sequence encodes CASSLGQNTEAFF. Supplemented by reference TRBV7-6 and TRBJ1-1, the full variable domain reads GAGVSQSPRYKVTKRGQDVALRCDPISGHVSLYWYRQALGQGPEFLTYFNYEAQQDKSGLPNDRFSAERPEGSISTLTIQRTEQRDSAMYRCASSLGQNTEAFFGQGTRLTVV.

The rearrangement links TRBV4-2 to TRBJ2-6, with 7 bases fitting TRBD1. V shed 2 bases, J shed 3 bases, and the junction held 4 bases outside the gene matches. Germline V gene lookup returns CDR1 LGHNA and CDR2 YNFKEQ. This CDR3 is 16 amino acids long. In DNA form, the CDR3 reads TGTGCCAGCAGCCAACGACAGGGTAGTGGGGCCAACGTCCTGACTTTC. Translating gives CASSQRQGSGANVLTF.

This clone was picked up a small number of times. V and J are TRBV19 and TRBJ1-1; no reliable D call. CDR1 is LNHDA and CDR2 is SQIVND in the germline V gene (reference sequence). V shed 7 bases and J shed 0 bases, with 9 bases lying between them. The CDR3 extends over 13 amino acids. CDR3 nucleotide sequence: TGTGCCAGTAACCGGTGGATGAACACTGAAGCTTTCTTT. It yields the protein CASNRWMNTEAFF.

This chain links TRBV6-1 with TRBJ2-1; D not certain. CDR1 is MNHNS, CDR2 SASEGT, per germline. Trimming removed 4 bases from V and 7 bases from J, with 8 bases in between. The CDR3 runs to 12 residues. The CDR3 DNA reads TGTGCCAGCAGTGTGGACGGAAATGAGCAGTTCTTC. As protein: CASSVDGNEQFF.

The chain combines TRBV6-1 with TRBJ1-1; D is unclear. The CDR3 length is 14 residues. Germline V lookup: CDR1 MNHNS, CDR2 SASEGT. Trimming removed 0 bases from V and 2 bases from J, with 7 bases in between. The CDR3 loop reads CASSEAYRNTEAFF. The DNA for the CDR3 is TGTGCCAGCAGTGAAGCGTACAGAAACACTGAAGCTTTCTTT.

V and J are TRBV5-4 and TRBJ2-7; a possible D gene is TRBD2 (5 bases). Germline values: CDR1 SGHNT, CDR2 YYREEE (reference sequence). CDR3 length: 16 residues. V was shortened by 4 bases and J by 0 bases, with 17 bases between the two germline ends. CDR3 nucleotides: TGTGCCAGCAGCCACGGCGGCGGGCGAAGCTCCTACGAGCAGTACTTC. Protein sequence: CASSHGGGRSSYEQYF.

V usage is TRBV11-2 and J usage is TRBJ2-2, with TRBD2 matching over 7 bases. Per germline, CDR1 SGHAT and CDR2 FQNNGV. There are 16 residues in the CDR3. Germline trimming cut 1 base from V and 5 bases from J; bases unmatched to any gene: 7. As DNA, the CDR3 is TGTGCCAGCAGCTTAGGTGGCGGGGGTAGGACCGGGGAGCTGTTTTTT. Its protein product is CASSLGGGGRTGELFF.